This entry is about one T cell receptor beta chain. Which antigen it targets is not known. There are no base qualities to consult, and no much larger clone falls within one base. This sample is drawn from a study of blood T cell repertoires in COVID-19 (dated by TCRdb to 2018 to 2020). For context, the study as a whole: Samples covering the acute and convalescent phases of COVID-19 were provided by collaborators in the United States, Italy and Spain. Where available, HLA class I and class II types were obtained from metadata supplied by the sample provider rather than from assay-based typing. Samples came from the ongoing ImmuneRACE study (first 160 participants) plus 1,254 subjects from 6 global collaborators. A freely available public database, intended as a resource for researchers studying the immune response to SARS-CoV-2, is where the repertoires were released. Nearly every sample came with metadata listing a de-identified subject ID, COVID-19 status, age in years and sex. The material from the prospective study consisted of cDNA or gDNA derived from T cells, B-cell-depleted T cells, or PBMCs. The dataset comprised deeply sampled blood TCRbeta repertoires from subjects exposed to, actively infected with, or recovered from COVID-19.

The immunoSEQ Assay, a bias-controlled multiplex PCR, was used to amplify TCRbeta CDR3 regions from genomic DNA. As for the original processing: Nucleated cell counts per sample were estimated from amplification of reference gene primers within the assay. To quantify the absolute abundance of each unique TCRbeta CDR3 rearrangement, sequence reads were collapsed and filtered. For each sample, productive Simpson clonality was calculated by taking the square root of Simpson's diversity index across productive rearrangements. TCRdb carries this immuneACCESS record with in-frame sequences only. Its versions omit some clonotypes, under half of them owing to an unresolved V gene in the studies checked, with the rest unexplained. The V and J calls and clone size were taken over from that table, and D and trimming were inferred from the DNA. The sample table contains about 330,000 clones; only one count was recorded for about 83% of them. The ten top clones hold 1.5% to 2% of the sample.

Whole blood was collected in K2EDTA tubes by collaborating institutions according to the institutions' own protocols. For TCRbeta analysis, collaborator samples were shipped as frozen whole blood, as isolated PBMCs, or as DNA extracted from either sample type. Sequences LNHDA (CDR1) and SQIVND (CDR2) are obtained from the germline V gene (reference sequence). The CDR3 holds 13 amino acids from the cysteine to the phenylalanine. Kept here is only the CDR3 DNA, which spans 39 bases and is read in frame from base 1. Clipping removes 5 bases from V and 5 bases from J, with 6 as the unmatched junction base count. Broader findings and caveats from the paper: Clinical and demographic metadata were provided uncurated, with the amount varying by source and participant.

This sequence uses TRBV19 and TRBJ2-7; 7 bases in the junction line up with TRBD2. The sample taken for sequencing was peripheral blood. The receptor was derived from a woman between 45 and 60 years old with acute or convalescent COVID-19. The CDR3 sequence is CASSATSANEQYF. The sequenced DNA: TGTGCCAGTAGTGCTACTAGCGCGAACGAGCAGTACTTC.